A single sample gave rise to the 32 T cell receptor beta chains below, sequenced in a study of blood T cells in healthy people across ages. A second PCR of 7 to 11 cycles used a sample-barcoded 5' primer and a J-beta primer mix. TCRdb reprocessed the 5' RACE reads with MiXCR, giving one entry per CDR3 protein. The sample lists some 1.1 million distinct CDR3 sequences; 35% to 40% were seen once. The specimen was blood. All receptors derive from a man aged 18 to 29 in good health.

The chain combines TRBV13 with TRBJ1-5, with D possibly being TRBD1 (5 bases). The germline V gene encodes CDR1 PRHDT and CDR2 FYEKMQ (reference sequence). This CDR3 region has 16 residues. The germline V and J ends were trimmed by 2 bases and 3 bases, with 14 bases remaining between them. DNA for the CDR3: TGTGCCAGCAGCTTATCGGAAGGGGTCGACAATCAGCCCCAGCATTTT. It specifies CASSLSEGVDNQPQHF. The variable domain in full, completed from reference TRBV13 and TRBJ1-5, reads AAGVIQSPRHLIKEKRETATLKCYPIPRHDTVYWYQQGPGQDPQFLISFYEKMQSDKGSIPDRFSAQQFSDYHSELNMSSLELGDSALYFCASSLSEGVDNQPQHFGDGTRLSIL.

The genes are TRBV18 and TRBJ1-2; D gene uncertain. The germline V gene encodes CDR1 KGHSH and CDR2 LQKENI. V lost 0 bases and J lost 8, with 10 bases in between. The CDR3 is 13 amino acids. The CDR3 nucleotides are TGTGCCAGCTCACCACCGCAATTATTGGGCTACACCTTC. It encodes CASSPPQLLGYTF.

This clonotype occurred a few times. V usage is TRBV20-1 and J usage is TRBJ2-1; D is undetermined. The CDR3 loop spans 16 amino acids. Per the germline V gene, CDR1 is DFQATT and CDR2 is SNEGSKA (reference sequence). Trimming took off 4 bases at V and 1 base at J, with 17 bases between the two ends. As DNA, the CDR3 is TGCAGTGCTACCCCCTGGAAGGGCGATTCCTACAATGAGCAGTTCTTC. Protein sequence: CSATPWKGDSYNEQFF.

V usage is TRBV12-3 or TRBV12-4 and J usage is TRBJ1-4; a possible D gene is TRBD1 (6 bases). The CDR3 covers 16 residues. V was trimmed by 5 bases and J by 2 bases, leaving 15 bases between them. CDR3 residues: CASSHNLGGTNEKLFF. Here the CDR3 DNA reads TGTGCCAGCAGTCACAACCTAGGGGGTACTAATGAAAAACTGTTTTTT.

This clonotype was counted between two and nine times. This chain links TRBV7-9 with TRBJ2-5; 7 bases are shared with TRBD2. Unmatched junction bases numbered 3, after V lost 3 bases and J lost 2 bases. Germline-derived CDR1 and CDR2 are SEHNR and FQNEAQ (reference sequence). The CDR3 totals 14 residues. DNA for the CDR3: TGTGCCAGCAGCTTTACCGGGGGGCAAGAGACCCAGTACTTC. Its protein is CASSFTGGQETQYF.

The CDR3 reads CSARMPDINEKLFF. The DNA of the CDR3 is TGCAGTGCTAGGATGCCCGATATTAATGAAAAACTGTTTTTT. The rearrangement joins TRBV20-1 to TRBJ1-4, with D uncertain. CDR1 DFQATT and CDR2 SNEGSKA come from the germline V gene (reference sequence). The V end was cut by 3 bases, the J end by 4 bases, with 12 bases between. There are 14 residues in the CDR3.

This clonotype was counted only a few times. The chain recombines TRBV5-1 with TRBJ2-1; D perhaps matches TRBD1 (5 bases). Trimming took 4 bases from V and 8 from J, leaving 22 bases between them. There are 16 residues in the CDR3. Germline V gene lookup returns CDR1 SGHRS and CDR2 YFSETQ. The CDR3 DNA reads TGCGCCAGCAGCGGCGGACCTACCCGAAACAGGCATGAGCAGTTCTTC. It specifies CASSGGPTRNRHEQFF.

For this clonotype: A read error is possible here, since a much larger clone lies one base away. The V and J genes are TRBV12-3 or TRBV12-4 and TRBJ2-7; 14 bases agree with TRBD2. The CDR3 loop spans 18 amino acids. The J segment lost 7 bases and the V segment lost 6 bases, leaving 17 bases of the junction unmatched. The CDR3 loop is CASSRPTSGGAPYNEQYF. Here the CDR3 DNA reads TGTGCCAGCAGCCGCCCGACTAGCGGGGGGGCCCCCTACAATGAGCAGTACTTC.

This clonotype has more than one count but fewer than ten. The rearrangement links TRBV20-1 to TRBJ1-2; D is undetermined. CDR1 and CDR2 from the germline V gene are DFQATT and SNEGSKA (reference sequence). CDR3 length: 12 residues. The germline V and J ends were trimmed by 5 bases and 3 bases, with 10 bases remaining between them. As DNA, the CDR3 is TGCAGTGCTGTACAGTTGTACTATGGCTACACCTTC. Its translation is CSAVQLYYGYTF.

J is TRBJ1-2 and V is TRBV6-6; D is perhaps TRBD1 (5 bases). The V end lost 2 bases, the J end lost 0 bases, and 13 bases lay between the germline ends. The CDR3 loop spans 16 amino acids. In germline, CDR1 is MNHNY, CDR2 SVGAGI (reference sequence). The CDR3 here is CASSYVSQGANYGYTF. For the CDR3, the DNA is TGTGCCAGCAGTTACGTCTCGCAGGGAGCTAACTATGGCTACACCTTC.

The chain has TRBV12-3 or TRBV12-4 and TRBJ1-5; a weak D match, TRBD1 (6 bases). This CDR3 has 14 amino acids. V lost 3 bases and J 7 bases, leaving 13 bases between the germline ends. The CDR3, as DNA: TGTGCCAGCAGTTTGGACAGTGAGAGGCAGCCCCAGCATTTT. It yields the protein CASSLDSERQPQHF.

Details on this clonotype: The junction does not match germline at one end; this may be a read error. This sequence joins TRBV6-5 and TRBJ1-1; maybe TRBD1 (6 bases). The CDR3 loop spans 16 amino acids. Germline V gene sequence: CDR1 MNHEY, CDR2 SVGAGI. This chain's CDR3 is CASSSKRLGAHTEAFF. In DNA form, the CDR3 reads TGTGCCAGCAGCTCGAAAAGGTTGGGGGCCCACACCGAAGCTTTCTTT.

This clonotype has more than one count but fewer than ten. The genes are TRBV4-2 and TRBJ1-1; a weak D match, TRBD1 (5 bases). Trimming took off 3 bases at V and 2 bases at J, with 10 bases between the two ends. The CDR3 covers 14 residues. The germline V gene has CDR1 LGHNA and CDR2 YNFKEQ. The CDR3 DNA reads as TGTGCCAGCAGCCACCAGACAGATAACACTGAAGCTTTCTTT. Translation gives CASSHQTDNTEAFF.

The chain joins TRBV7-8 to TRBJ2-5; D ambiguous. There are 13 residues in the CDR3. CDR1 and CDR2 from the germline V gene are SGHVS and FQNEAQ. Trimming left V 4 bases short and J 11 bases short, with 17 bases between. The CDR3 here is CASSSEVGNEQYF. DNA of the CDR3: TGTGCCAGCAGCTCCGAGGTGGGCAATGAGCAGTACTTC.

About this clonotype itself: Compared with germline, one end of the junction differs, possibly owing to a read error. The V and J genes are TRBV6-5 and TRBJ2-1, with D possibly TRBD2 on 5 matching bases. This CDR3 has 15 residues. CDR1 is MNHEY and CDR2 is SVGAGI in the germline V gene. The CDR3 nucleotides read TGTGCCGGCAGCGCGCGGGTCGACTACTACAATGAGCAGTTCTTC. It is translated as CAGSARVDYYNEQFF.

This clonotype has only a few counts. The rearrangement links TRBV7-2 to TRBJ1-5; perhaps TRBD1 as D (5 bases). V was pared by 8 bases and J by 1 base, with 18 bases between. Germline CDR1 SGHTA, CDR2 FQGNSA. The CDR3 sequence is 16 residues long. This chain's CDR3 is CASSRVTGLSNQPQHF. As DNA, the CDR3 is TGTGCCAGCTCGCGCGTTACAGGACTGAGCAATCAGCCCCAGCATTTT.

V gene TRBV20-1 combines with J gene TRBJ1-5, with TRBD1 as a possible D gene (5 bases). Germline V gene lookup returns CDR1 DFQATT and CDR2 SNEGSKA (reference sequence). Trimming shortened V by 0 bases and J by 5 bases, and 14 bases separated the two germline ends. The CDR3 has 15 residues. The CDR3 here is CSARDVGAGHQPQHF. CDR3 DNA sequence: TGCAGTGCTAGAGATGTAGGGGCTGGCCATCAGCCCCAGCATTTT.

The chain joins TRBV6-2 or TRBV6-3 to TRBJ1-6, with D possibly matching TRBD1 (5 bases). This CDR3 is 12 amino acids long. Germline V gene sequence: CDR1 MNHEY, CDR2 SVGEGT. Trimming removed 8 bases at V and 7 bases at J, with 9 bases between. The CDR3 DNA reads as TGTGCCAGCGAACAGGCGAATTCACCCCTCCACTTT. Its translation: CASEQANSPLHF.

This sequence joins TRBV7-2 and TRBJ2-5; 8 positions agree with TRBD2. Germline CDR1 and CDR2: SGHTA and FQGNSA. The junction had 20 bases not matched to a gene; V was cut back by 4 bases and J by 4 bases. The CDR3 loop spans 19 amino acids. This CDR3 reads CASSSQWTSTSQNRETQYF. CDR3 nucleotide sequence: TGTGCCAGCAGCTCCCAGTGGACTAGCACATCACAAAATAGAGAGACCCAGTACTTC. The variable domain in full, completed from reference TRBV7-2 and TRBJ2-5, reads GAGVSQSPSNKVTEKGKDVELRCDPISGHTALYWYRQSLGQGLEFLIYFQGNSAPDKSGLPSDRFSAERTGGSVSTLTIQRTQQEDSAVYLCASSSQWTSTSQNRETQYFGPGTRLLVL.

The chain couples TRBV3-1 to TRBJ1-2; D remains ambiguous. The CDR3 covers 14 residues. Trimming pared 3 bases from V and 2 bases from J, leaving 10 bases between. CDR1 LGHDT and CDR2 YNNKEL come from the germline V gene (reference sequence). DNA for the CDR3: TGTGCCAGCAGCCACGGTCGGGTGAACTATGGCTACACCTTC. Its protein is CASSHGRVNYGYTF. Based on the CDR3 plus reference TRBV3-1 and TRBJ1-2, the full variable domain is DTAVSQTPKYLVTQMGNDKSIKCEQNLGHDTMYWYKQDSKKFLKIMFSYNNKELIINETVPNRFSPKSPDKAHLNLHINSLELGDSAVYFCASSHGRVNYGYTFGSGTRLTVV.

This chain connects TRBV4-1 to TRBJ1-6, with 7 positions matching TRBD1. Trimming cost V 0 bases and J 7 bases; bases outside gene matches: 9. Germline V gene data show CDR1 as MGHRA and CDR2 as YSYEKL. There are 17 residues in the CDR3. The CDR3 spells CASSQDSPGTANSPLHF. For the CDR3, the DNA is TGCGCCAGCAGCCAAGATTCTCCCGGGACAGCCAATTCACCCCTCCACTTT.

The CDR3 nucleotides are TGCAGTGCTAGCGCGGGGGGGCCAATTGAGCAGTACTTC. Its protein product is CSASAGGPIEQYF. J is TRBJ2-7 and V is TRBV20-1; 9 bases match TRBD2. The CDR3 is made up of 13 amino acids. CDR1 and CDR2 from the germline V gene are DFQATT and SNEGSKA (reference sequence). Trimming took 3 bases from V and 7 from J; bases not matched to a gene: 7.

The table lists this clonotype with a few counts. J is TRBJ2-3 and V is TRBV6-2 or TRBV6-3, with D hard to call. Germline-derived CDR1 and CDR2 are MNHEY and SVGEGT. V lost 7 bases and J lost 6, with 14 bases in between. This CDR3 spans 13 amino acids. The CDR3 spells CASTRPSQDTQYF. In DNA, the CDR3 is TGTGCCAGCACTAGACCGAGTCAGGATACGCAGTATTTT.

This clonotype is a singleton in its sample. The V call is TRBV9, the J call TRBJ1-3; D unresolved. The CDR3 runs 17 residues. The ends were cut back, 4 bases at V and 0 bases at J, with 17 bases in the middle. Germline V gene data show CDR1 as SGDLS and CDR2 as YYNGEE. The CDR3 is CASSITAVQSSGNTIYF. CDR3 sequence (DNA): TGTGCCAGCAGCATAACAGCCGTTCAAAGCTCTGGAAACACCATATATTTT.

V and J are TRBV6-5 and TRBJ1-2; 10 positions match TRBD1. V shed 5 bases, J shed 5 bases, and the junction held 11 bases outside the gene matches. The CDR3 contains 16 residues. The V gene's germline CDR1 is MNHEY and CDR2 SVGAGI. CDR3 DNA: TGTGCCAGCAGTCGAGGTTGGGACAGGGGACTATATGGCTACACCTTC. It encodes CASSRGWDRGLYGYTF.

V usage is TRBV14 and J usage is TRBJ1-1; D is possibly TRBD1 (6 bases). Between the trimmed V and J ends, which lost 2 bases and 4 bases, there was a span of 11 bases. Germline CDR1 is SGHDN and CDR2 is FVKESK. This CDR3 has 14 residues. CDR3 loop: CASSQRGGSTEAFF. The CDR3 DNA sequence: TGTGCCAGCAGCCAAAGGGGGGGGAGCACTGAAGCTTTCTTT.

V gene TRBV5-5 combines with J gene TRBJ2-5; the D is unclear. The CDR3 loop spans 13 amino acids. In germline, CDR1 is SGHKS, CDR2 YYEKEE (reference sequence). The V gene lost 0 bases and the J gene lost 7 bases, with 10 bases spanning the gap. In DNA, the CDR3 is TGTGCCAGCAGCTTGGTAGAAGGCGGGACCCAGTACTTC. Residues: CASSLVEGGTQYF.

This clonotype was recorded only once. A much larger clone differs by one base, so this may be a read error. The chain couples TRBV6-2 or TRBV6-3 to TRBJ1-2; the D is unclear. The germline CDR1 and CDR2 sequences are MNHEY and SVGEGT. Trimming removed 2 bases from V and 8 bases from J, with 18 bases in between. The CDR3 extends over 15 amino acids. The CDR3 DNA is TGTGCCAGCAGTTACGCCTTTGATGGAACGGGCGGCTACACCTTC. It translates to CASSYAFDGTGGYTF.

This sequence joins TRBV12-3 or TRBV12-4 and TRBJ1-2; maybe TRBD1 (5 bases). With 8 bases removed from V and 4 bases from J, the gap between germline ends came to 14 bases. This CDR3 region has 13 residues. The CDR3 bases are TGTGCCAGCTCCCTGGGGGAATTCTATGGCTACACCTTC. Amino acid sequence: CASSLGEFYGYTF.

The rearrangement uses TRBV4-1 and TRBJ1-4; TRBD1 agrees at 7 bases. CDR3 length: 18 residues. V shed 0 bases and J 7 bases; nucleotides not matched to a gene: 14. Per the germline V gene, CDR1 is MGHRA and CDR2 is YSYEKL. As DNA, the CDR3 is TGCGCCAGCAGCCAAGATGGGGGAGGGACAGCAGTCGGTGAAAAACTGTTTTTT. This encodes CASSQDGGGTAVGEKLFF.

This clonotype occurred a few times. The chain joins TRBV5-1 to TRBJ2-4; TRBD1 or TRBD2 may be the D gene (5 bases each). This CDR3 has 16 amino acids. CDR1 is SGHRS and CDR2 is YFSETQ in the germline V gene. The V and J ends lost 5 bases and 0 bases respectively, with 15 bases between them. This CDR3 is CASSSEGRSAKNIQYF. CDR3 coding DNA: TGCGCCAGCAGTTCCGAGGGGCGATCAGCCAAAAACATTCAGTACTTC.

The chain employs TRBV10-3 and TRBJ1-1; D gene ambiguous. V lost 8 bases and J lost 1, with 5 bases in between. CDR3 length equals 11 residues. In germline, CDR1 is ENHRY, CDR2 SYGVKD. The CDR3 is CAISTNTEAFF. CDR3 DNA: TGTGCCATCTCAACGAACACTGAAGCTTTCTTT.